The 4 T cell receptor beta chains reported below all come from one sample, sequenced in a study of T cell responses to AZD1222 COVID-19 vaccine (dated by TCRdb to about 2021). Receptor amplification or capture employed the immunoSEQ multiplex PCR assay. The immuneACCESS repertoire file appears here via TCRdb, limited to in-frame rearrangements. These files lack a portion of the clones; in checked studies, under half of the deficit traces to unresolved V genes, and the cause of the others is not known. For this sample there are roughly 180,000 clones; 91% appear just once. The top ten clonotypes cover over 1.5% of the sample. The sample's time point label, in plain terms: baseline before first vaccination. The source was peripheral blood, collected on day 0 of AZD1222 vaccination. The source of these receptors is an adult in good health.

The chain has TRBV5-6 and TRBJ2-1; D remains ambiguous. The V and J ends lost 3 bases and 8 bases respectively, with 9 bases between them. Germline values: CDR1 SGHDT, CDR2 YYEEEE. The CDR3 totals 12 residues. In DNA form, the CDR3 reads TGTGCCAGCAGCTATAATCCTGATGAGCAGTTCTTC. Translated: CASSYNPDEQFF.

The chain joins TRBV5-1 to TRBJ1-1; 7 nucleotides agree with TRBD1. The CDR3 spans 14 residues. The germline V gene encodes CDR1 SGHRS and CDR2 YFSETQ. V gave up 3 bases and J gave up 1 base; unmatched junction bases: 3. The CDR3: CASSSGQPNTEAFF. The CDR3 region has the DNA TGCGCCAGCAGCTCGGGACAGCCGAACACTGAAGCTTTCTTT.

The V call is TRBV11-3, the J call TRBJ2-2; 11 positions agree with TRBD2. This CDR3 contains 14 residues. Trimming at V came to 5 bases and at J to 9 bases, leaving 5 bases not matched to a gene. Germline loops: CDR1 SGHNT, CDR2 YENEEA. CDR3 sequence: CASSIGLAGRELFF. The CDR3 DNA reads as TGTGCCAGCAGCATTGGACTAGCGGGCCGGGAGCTGTTTTTT.

The J gene is TRBJ1-2, the V gene TRBV6-2 or TRBV6-3; D not certain. The CDR3 covers 12 residues. V was shortened by 0 bases and J by 8 bases, with 7 bases between the two germline ends. Looked up from germline, CDR1 is MNHEY and CDR2 is SVGEGT. The CDR3 region is CASSYSIGGYTF. CDR3 in DNA: TGTGCCAGCAGTTACTCGATCGGGGGCTACACCTTC.